A single sample gave rise to the 8 T cell receptor beta chains below, sequenced in a study of T cell changes during pregnancy in multiple sclerosis. The table came from immunoSEQ multiplex PCR; TCRdb's copy has only in-frame clones and leaves some out. The table records 60,000 to 70,000 clones, around 92% of them present only once. The sequenced sample was peripheral blood, obtained after pregnancy. These receptor sequences come from a female donor in good health, enrolled as a control in a pregnancy study.

The chain combines TRBV5-1 with TRBJ1-2, with D hard to call. With 2 bases removed from V and 3 bases from J, the gap between germline ends came to 8 bases. The CDR3 has 13 amino acids. Germline V gene data show CDR1 as SGHRS and CDR2 as YFSETQ. CDR3 DNA: TGCGCCAGCAGCTTCTCGGGAGACTATGGCTACACCTTC. Its protein is CASSFSGDYGYTF. The full variable domain, its missing parts supplied by reference TRBV5-1 and TRBJ1-2, is KAGVTQTPRYLIKTRGQQVTLSCSPISGHRSVSWYQQTPGQGLQFLFEYFSETQRNKGNFPGRFSGRQFSNSRSEMNVSTLELGDSALYLCASSFSGDYGYTFGSGTRLTVV.

The table lists this clone with a count of one. The genes are TRBV4-3 and TRBJ1-2; TRBD1 matches at 9 bases. The CDR3 extends over 15 amino acids. CDR1 LGHNA and CDR2 YSLEER come from the germline V gene. J lost 3 bases, V lost 2 bases, and 4 bases had no gene match. CDR3 DNA: TGCGCCAGCAGCCAACGGGACAGGGCTTACTATGGCTACACCTTC. Translating it yields CASSQRDRAYYGYTF.

The V call is TRBV2, the J call TRBJ1-1, with TRBD1 as a possible D gene (6 bases). V was trimmed by 3 bases and J by 8 bases, leaving 19 bases between them. This CDR3 has 15 residues. From germline, CDR1 is SNHLY and CDR2 FYNNEI. The CDR3 nucleotides read TGTGCCAGCAGTGACGGGGGGCAGAACTTACTAGAAGCTTTCTTT. As protein: CASSDGGQNLLEAFF.

V gene TRBV9 combines with J gene TRBJ2-2; 13 positions agree with TRBD2. Germline assignment: CDR1 SGDLS and CDR2 YYNGEE. This CDR3 contains 19 residues. The V and J ends lost 4 bases and 5 bases, in that order; junction bases with no gene match: 14. The CDR3 region has the DNA TGTGCCAGCAGCATCGGACTAGCGGGAGACATGATGAGAACCGGGGAGCTGTTTTTT. Encoded protein: CASSIGLAGDMMRTGELFF.

The chain links TRBV6-5 to TRBJ1-1; TRBD1 aligns across 7 bases. V gave up 6 bases and J gave up 3 bases; unmatched junction bases: 7. This CDR3 has 14 residues. Germline V gene sequence: CDR1 MNHEY, CDR2 SVGAGI. As DNA, the CDR3 is TGTGCCAGCAGACCCCCGACAGGGCACACTGAAGCTTTCTTT. The encoded protein is CASRPPTGHTEAFF.

The chain has TRBV4-1 and TRBJ1-1; D unresolved. The CDR3 contains 13 residues. CDR1 is MGHRA, CDR2 YSYEKL, per germline. Trimming took 0 bases from V and 3 from J, leaving 5 bases between them. The CDR3 sequence is CASSQDVYTEAFF. CDR3 coding DNA: TGCGCCAGCAGCCAAGACGTGTACACTGAAGCTTTCTTT.

The chain combines TRBV18 with TRBJ1-6; D call uncertain. V was cut by 2 bases and J by 13 bases, with 18 bases left in between. Per the germline V gene, CDR1 is KGHSH and CDR2 is LQKENI. This CDR3 comprises 15 residues. CDR3 sequence (DNA): TGTGCCAGCTCACCAGAGGTTGGAGGGATTGTGCCCCTCCACTTT. It translates to CASSPEVGGIVPLHF.

This chain connects TRBV5-1 to TRBJ2-1; possibly TRBD1 for D (6 bases). CDR3 length equals 14 residues. The V gene's germline CDR1 is SGHRS and CDR2 YFSETQ. V was clipped by 4 bases and J by 4 bases, with 12 bases between them. CDR3 protein: CASSPATGYNEQFF. CDR3 DNA sequence: TGCGCCAGCAGCCCGGCGACAGGTTACAATGAGCAGTTCTTC.